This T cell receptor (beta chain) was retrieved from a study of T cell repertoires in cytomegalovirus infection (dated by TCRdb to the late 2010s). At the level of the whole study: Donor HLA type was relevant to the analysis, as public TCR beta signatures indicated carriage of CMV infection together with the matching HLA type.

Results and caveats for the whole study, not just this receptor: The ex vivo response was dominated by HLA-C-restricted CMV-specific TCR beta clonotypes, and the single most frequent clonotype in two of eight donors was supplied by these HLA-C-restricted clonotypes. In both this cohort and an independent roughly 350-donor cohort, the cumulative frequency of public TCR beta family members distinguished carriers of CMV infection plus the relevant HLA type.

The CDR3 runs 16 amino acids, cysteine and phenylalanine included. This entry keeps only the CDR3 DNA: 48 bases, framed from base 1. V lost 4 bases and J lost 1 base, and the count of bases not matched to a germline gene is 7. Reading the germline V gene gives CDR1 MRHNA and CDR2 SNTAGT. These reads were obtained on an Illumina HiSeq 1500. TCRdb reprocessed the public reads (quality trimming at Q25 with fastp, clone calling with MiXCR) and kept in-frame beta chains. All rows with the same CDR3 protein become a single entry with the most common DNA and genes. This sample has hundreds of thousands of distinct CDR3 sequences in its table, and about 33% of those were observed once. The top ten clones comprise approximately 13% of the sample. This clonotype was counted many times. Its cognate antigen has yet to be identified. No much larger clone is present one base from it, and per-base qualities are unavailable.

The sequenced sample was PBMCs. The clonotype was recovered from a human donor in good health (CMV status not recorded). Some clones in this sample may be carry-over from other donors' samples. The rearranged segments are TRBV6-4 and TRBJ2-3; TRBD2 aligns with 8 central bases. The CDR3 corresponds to CASSALSGTGTDTQYF. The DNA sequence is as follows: TGTGCCAGCAGTGCCCTTAGCGGGACCGGCACAGATACGCAGTATTTT.